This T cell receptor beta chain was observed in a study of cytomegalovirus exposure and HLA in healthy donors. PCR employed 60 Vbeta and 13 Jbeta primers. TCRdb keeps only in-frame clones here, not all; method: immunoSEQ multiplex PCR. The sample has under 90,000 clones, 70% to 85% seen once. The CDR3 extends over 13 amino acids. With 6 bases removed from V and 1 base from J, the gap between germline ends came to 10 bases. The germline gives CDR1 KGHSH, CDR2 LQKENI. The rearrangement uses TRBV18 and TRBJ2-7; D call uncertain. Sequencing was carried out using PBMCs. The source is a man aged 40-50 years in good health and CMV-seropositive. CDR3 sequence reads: CASSRTRSYEQYF. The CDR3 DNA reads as TGTGCCAGCTCGCGCACCCGGTCCTACGAGCAGTACTTC.